This T cell receptor (beta chain) was captured by sequencing in a study of cytomegalovirus exposure and HLA in healthy donors. The V gene end was trimmed by 3 bases and the J gene end by 2 bases; junction bases not matched to a gene: 4. This CDR3 has 15 amino acids. From germline, CDR1 is SGHTA and CDR2 FQGTGA. The primer mix had 60 Vbeta and 13 Jbeta primers. Method: immunoSEQ multiplex PCR; TCRdb's copy keeps in-frame clones and lacks some. The table includes some 200,000 clones, around three quarters detected once. Donors showed nominal health when sampled, although they likely had unrecorded immune exposures.

The sequenced sample consisted of PBMCs. The receptor comes from a boy aged 10-17 years in good health and CMV-seronegative. J is TRBJ2-1 and V is TRBV7-3, with TRBD2 matching 7 bases. The CDR3 is CASSFSSGTYNEQFF. Here the CDR3 DNA reads TGTGCCAGCAGCTTCTCTAGCGGCACCTACAATGAGCAGTTCTTC.